The next 11 T cell receptor beta chains were all read from a single sample in a study of CD8 T cells in ankylosing spondylitis. Study-wide results and limits: Roughly 8 highly homologous variants made up a TCR beta motif that seemed to typify ankylosing spondylitis blood.

One entry per CDR3 protein, called by TCRdb with MiXCR from the 5' RACE reads. The sample records some 330,000 distinct CDR3 sequences, less than 9.5% being singletons. For these receptors, no antigen is known. The sample consisted of blood, either unsorted or a sorted T cell fraction (not recorded which). Source of these receptors: a male donor with ankylosing spondylitis.

In this sample, this clonotype turned up a few times. V is TRBV9 and J is TRBJ2-1; 11 bases fit TRBD2. The trim removed 0 bases at V and 8 bases at J, leaving 7 bases unmatched. The germline V gene encodes CDR1 SGDLS and CDR2 YYNGEE. The CDR3 covers 16 residues. CDR3 sequence (DNA): TGTGCCAGCAGCGTAGTCGAGACTAGCGGGAACTATGAGCAGTTCTTC. As protein: CASSVVETSGNYEQFF.

The chain combines TRBV9 with TRBJ2-4; 7 bases agree with TRBD2. There are 17 residues in the CDR3. Looked up from germline, CDR1 is SGDLS and CDR2 is YYNGEE. V was clipped by 0 bases and J by 1 base; unmatched bases: 7. The CDR3 DNA reads TGTGCCAGCAGCGTAGGGGGTTCGGGAGGTGCCAAAAACATTCAGTACTTC. Translating gives CASSVGGSGGAKNIQYF. The full variable domain, its missing parts supplied by reference TRBV9 and TRBJ2-4, is DSGVTQTPKHLITATGQRVTLRCSPRSGDLSVYWYQQSLDQGLQFLIQYYNGEERAKGNILERFSAQQFPDLHSELNLSSLELGDSALYFCASSVGGSGGAKNIQYFGAGTRLSVL.

This chain links TRBV6-5 with TRBJ2-7, with TRBD2 identical over 13 bases. There are 17 residues in the CDR3. J gave up 1 base and V 2 bases, and 5 bases lay outside the gene matches. Germline V gives CDR1 MNHEY, CDR2 SVGAGI. The CDR3 nucleotides are TGTGCCAGCAGTTACCACAGACTAGCGGGGGGATCCTACGAGCAGTACTTC. Encoded protein: CASSYHRLAGGSYEQYF.

This clonotype was seen many times. V usage is TRBV7-9 and J usage is TRBJ2-5, with D maybe TRBD2 (5 bases). CDR1 and CDR2 (germline): SEHNR, FQNEAQ (reference sequence). The CDR3 spans 16 residues. V lost 0 bases and J 2 bases, leaving 13 bases between the germline ends. CDR3 loop: CASSLAGFGIQETQYF. CDR3 DNA: TGTGCCAGCAGCTTAGCTGGGTTCGGGATACAAGAGACCCAGTACTTC.

This clonotype was seen a few times. This rearrangement joins TRBV7-9 to TRBJ2-7; possibly TRBD2 for D (5 bases). The CDR3 length is 14 residues. CDR1 and CDR2 from the germline V gene are SEHNR and FQNEAQ (reference sequence). V was shortened by 1 base and J by 2 bases, with 9 bases between the two germline ends. The CDR3 bases are TGTGCCAGCAGCTTAGTACGGGATCCCTACGAGCAGTACTTC. Translating it yields CASSLVRDPYEQYF.

The rearrangement uses TRBV29-1 and TRBJ2-7; D tentatively reads TRBD1 or TRBD2 (5 bases each). Germline CDR1 SQVTM, CDR2 ANQGSEA. The V gene lost 7 bases and the J gene lost 7 bases, with 20 bases spanning the gap. This CDR3 is built from 13 residues. The CDR3, as DNA: TGCAGCGCTGGGGGACCAGGGACCAGGGAGCAGTACTTC. This gives the protein CSAGGPGTREQYF.

This clonotype was counted only a few times. The chain uses TRBV7-9 and TRBJ1-1, with D possibly TRBD1 on 5 matching bases. The germline gives CDR1 SEHNR, CDR2 FQNEAQ (reference sequence). V lost 5 bases and J 7 bases, leaving 8 bases between the germline ends. The CDR3 spans 11 residues. This CDR3 reads CASSADSEAFF. The CDR3 region has the DNA TGTGCCAGCAGCGCCGACAGTGAAGCTTTCTTT. Full variable domain (rest looked up from reference TRBV7-9 and TRBJ1-1): DTGVSQNPRHKITKRGQNVTFRCDPISEHNRLYWYRQTLGQGPEFLTYFQNEAQLEKSRLLSDRFSAERPKGSFSTLEIQRTEQGDSAMYLCASSADSEAFFGQGTRLTVV.

This clonotype was recorded a few times. The J gene is TRBJ2-1, the V gene TRBV10-3; 13 bases are shared with TRBD2. CDR3 length: 16 residues. Germline V CDR1 and CDR2: ENHRY, SYGVKD. The trim removed 4 bases at V and 0 bases at J, leaving 0 bases unmatched. CDR3: CAISGTSGSSYNEQFF. The CDR3 region has the DNA TGTGCCATCAGTGGGACTAGCGGGAGCTCCTACAATGAGCAGTTCTTC.

The rearrangement uses TRBV15 and TRBJ1-1; no reliable D call. Trimming took off 1 base at V and 0 bases at J, with 6 bases between the two ends. This CDR3 has 14 amino acids. Germline-derived CDR1 and CDR2 are LNHNV and YYDKDF (reference sequence). CDR3 sequence: CATSRGTVNTEAFF. Here the CDR3 DNA reads TGTGCCACCAGCAGAGGTACAGTGAACACTGAAGCTTTCTTT.

The CDR3 sequence: CASSDGVRDRVYEQYF. CDR3 DNA: TGTGCCAGCAGTGATGGAGTCAGGGACAGAGTTTACGAGCAGTACTTC. The chain has TRBV5-6 and TRBJ2-7; 7 nucleotides agree with TRBD1. The CDR3 loop spans 16 amino acids. Germline lookup yields CDR1 SGHDT and CDR2 YYEEEE. V trimming: 5 bases; J trimming: 4 bases; junction bases outside the gene matches: 15.

V and J are TRBV12-3 or TRBV12-4 and TRBJ1-5; no reliable D call. V was clipped by 6 bases and J by 2 bases, with 17 bases between them. The CDR3 consists of 16 residues. CDR3 residues: CASSPDEGFGNQPQHF. Written as DNA, the CDR3 is TGTGCCAGCAGCCCTGATGAGGGTTTTGGCAATCAGCCCCAGCATTTT.